Each of the 24 T cell receptor beta chains below was sequenced from the same sample in a study of T cells after yellow fever vaccination (dated 2019 in TCRdb). This specimen's treatment or condition label, interpreted: live attenuated yellow fever vaccine strain. Library preparation employed 5' RACE. The sequencer was an Illumina NovaSeq 6000. Using fastp trimming at Q25 and MiXCR clonotype assembly, TCRdb reanalyzed the public sequencing data and kept in-frame beta chains. Each entry is one CDR3 protein sequence, shown with its most common DNA and genes. Recorded for this sample are 400,000 or so distinct CDR3 sequences; roughly a sixth of them occurred a single time. The top ten clonotypes cover roughly a sixth of the sample. Sample: PBMCs, taken before the yellow fever booster vaccination. These receptors all come from a man younger than 35 who received the YFV17D yellow fever vaccine.

This clonotype was observed a handful of times. The chain uses TRBV5-8 and TRBJ1-2, with D tentatively TRBD1 (6 bases). This CDR3 has 15 residues. Trimming took off 0 bases at V and 7 bases at J, with 16 bases between the two ends. Germline CDR1 is SGHTS and CDR2 is YDEGEE. The CDR3 sequence is CASSLARARGGGYTF. CDR3 nucleotides: TGTGCCAGCAGCTTGGCCAGAGCCAGGGGAGGTGGCTACACCTTC.

The V and J genes are TRBV9 and TRBJ1-5; maybe TRBD1 (6 bases). CDR3 length: 14 amino acids. CDR1 is SGDLS, CDR2 YYNGEE, per germline. V was pared by 3 bases and J by 7 bases, with 14 bases between. The CDR3 region has the DNA TGTGCCAGCAGCGCACAGGGCAGCGGCCAGCCCCAGCATTTT. This sequence encodes CASSAQGSGQPQHF.

A few counts support this clonotype. The chain couples TRBV5-5 to TRBJ1-1, with 8 nucleotides matching TRBD1. The CDR3 covers 13 residues. Looked up from germline, CDR1 is SGHKS and CDR2 is YYEKEE (reference sequence). The trim removed 4 bases at V and 13 bases at J, leaving 12 bases unmatched. CDR3 nucleotide sequence: TGTGCCAGCAGCAAGCCAGGGGGCGCGGGGGTTTTCTTT. Translation: CASSKPGGAGVFF.

This clonotype was detected only a few times. The rearrangement uses TRBV6-2 or TRBV6-3 and TRBJ2-2, with 7 bases aligning to TRBD2. Germline CDR1 MNHEY, CDR2 SVGEGT. V lost 2 bases, J lost 0 bases, and 0 bases stayed unmatched. This CDR3 has 15 residues. CDR3 DNA sequence: TGTGCCAGCAGTTACGCGGGGGCGAACACCGGGGAGCTGTTTTTT. Protein: CASSYAGANTGELFF.

The table lists this clonotype with a few counts. The chain joins TRBV12-3 or TRBV12-4 to TRBJ1-5; TRBD1 is a possible D gene (5 bases). V lost 8 bases and J lost 2, with 10 bases in between. The CDR3 sequence is 13 residues long. CDR3 sequence: CASWGGGNQPQHF. The CDR3 DNA follows: TGTGCCAGCTGGGGCGGCGGCAATCAGCCCCAGCATTTT.

The V call is TRBV15, the J call TRBJ2-3; unclear D gene. Germline V gene data show CDR1 as LNHNV and CDR2 as YYDKDF (reference sequence). The CDR3 consists of 16 residues. Trimming took off 3 bases at V and 0 bases at J, with 13 bases between the two ends. The DNA of the CDR3 is TGTGCCACCAGCAGTCAGATCATGGGCAGCACAGATACGCAGTATTTT. Translation: CATSSQIMGSTDTQYF.

The chain combines TRBV28 with TRBJ2-3; D ambiguous. Germline V gene lookup returns CDR1 MDHEN and CDR2 SYDVKM. This CDR3 comprises 13 residues. Trimming took 10 bases from V and 6 from J, leaving 17 bases between them. In nucleotides, the CDR3 is TGTGCCACCCTGAGACCCGGTAGCGATACGCAGTATTTT. Encoded protein: CATLRPGSDTQYF. The variable domain in full, with the rest retrieved from reference TRBV28 and TRBJ2-3, is DVKVTQSSRYLVKRTGEKVFLECVQDMDHENMFWYRQDPGLGLRLIYFSYDVKMKEKGDIPEGYSVSREKKERFSLILESASTNQTSMYLCATLRPGSDTQYFGPGTRLTVL.

This chain joins TRBV20-1 and TRBJ2-3; TRBD2 aligns across 11 bases. V trimming: 3 bases; J trimming: 3 bases; junction bases outside the gene matches: 5. Germline CDR1 and CDR2: DFQATT and SNEGSKA (reference sequence). The CDR3 extends over 15 amino acids. CDR3 sequence: CSASAGLAVTDTQYF. CDR3 nucleotide sequence: TGCAGTGCTAGTGCGGGACTAGCGGTGACAGATACGCAGTATTTT.

This chain links TRBV6-6 with TRBJ2-1; 9 bases map to TRBD1. The CDR3 consists of 16 residues. In germline, CDR1 is MNHNY, CDR2 SVGAGI (reference sequence). V lost 5 bases and J lost 8; bases outside the gene matches: 13. CDR3 sequence reads: CASSNPPGQGLYEQFF. CDR3 bases: TGTGCCAGCAGTAATCCCCCGGGACAGGGTTTGTATGAGCAGTTCTTC.

This clonotype was detected only a few times. V gene TRBV20-1 combines with J gene TRBJ2-1; no reliable D call. The germline V and J ends were trimmed by 6 bases and 4 bases, with 16 bases remaining between them. Germline CDR1 DFQATT, CDR2 SNEGSKA (reference sequence). The CDR3 consists of 14 residues. The CDR3 loop reads CSATNRLRYNEQFF. The CDR3 DNA reads as TGCAGTGCGACAAATCGACTGCGATACAATGAGCAGTTCTTC.

About this clonotype: The junction departs from the called germline gene at one end, perhaps through a read error. The DNA for the CDR3 is TGTGCCAGCAGCCTAGCGGGGGGGGGTTTGGATACGCAGTATTTT. Residues: CASSLAGGGLDTQYF. The chain uses TRBV7-2 and TRBJ2-3, with TRBD2 identical over 12 bases. CDR3 length: 15 residues. CDR1 is SGHTA, CDR2 FQGNSA, per germline. Full variable domain (missing parts from reference TRBV7-2 and TRBJ2-3): GAGVSQSPSNKVTEKGKDVELRCDPISGHTALYWYRQSLGQGLEFLIYFQGNSAPDKSGLPSDRFSAERTGGSVSTLTIQRTQQEDSAVYLCASSLAGGGLDTQYFGPGTRLTVL.

In its sample, this clonotype was seen many times. The chain has TRBV7-2 and TRBJ2-3; TRBD2 might be the D (5 bases). From germline, CDR1 is SGHTA and CDR2 FQGNSA. V lost 3 bases and J 2 bases, leaving 9 bases between the germline ends. The CDR3 is 14 residues long. The CDR3 region has the DNA TGTGCCAGCAGCTTGTACGGGGTCACAGATACGCAGTATTTT. Protein: CASSLYGVTDTQYF. Full variable domain (remainder filled in from reference TRBV7-2 and TRBJ2-3): GAGVSQSPSNKVTEKGKDVELRCDPISGHTALYWYRQSLGQGLEFLIYFQGNSAPDKSGLPSDRFSAERTGGSVSTLTIQRTQQEDSAVYLCASSLYGVTDTQYFGPGTRLTVL.

The V call is TRBV7-3, the J call TRBJ2-1, with TRBD2 matching over 8 bases. J was trimmed by 3 bases and V by 3 bases; bases with no gene match: 4. The CDR3 loop spans 15 amino acids. CDR1 is SGHTA and CDR2 is FQGTGA in the germline V gene. CDR3 in amino acids: CASSFGGAGYNEQFF. The CDR3 DNA follows: TGTGCCAGCAGCTTCGGGGGGGCAGGCTACAATGAGCAGTTCTTC.

This rearrangement joins TRBV2 to TRBJ1-2; 9 nucleotides agree with TRBD1. After removal of 5 bases from V and 5 bases from J, the junction contained 6 bases not matched to a gene. CDR1 SNHLY and CDR2 FYNNEI come from the germline V gene. The CDR3 runs to 14 residues. As DNA, the CDR3 is TGTGCCAGCAGTCAGGACAGGGGACGGTATGGCTACACCTTC. Translation: CASSQDRGRYGYTF.

In its sample, this clonotype was seen many times. V gene TRBV6-1 combines with J gene TRBJ2-3; 12 nucleotides match TRBD2. Germline assignment: CDR1 MNHNS and CDR2 SASEGT. V was pared by 6 bases and J by 2 bases, with 15 bases of the junction left unmatched. The CDR3 runs to 19 residues. The CDR3 nucleotides read TGTGCCAGCAGATCGGGACAGGGCGGACTAGCGGGGCACACAGATACGCAGTATTTT. This encodes CASRSGQGGLAGHTDTQYF.

This clonotype was seen only a few times. The chain employs TRBV11-2 and TRBJ2-5; 7 bases line up with TRBD1. V shed 5 bases, J shed 6 bases, and the junction held 9 bases outside the gene matches. The length of the CDR3 is 14 residues. From germline, CDR1 is SGHAT and CDR2 FQNNGV. The CDR3: CASSHLRGLKTQYF. The CDR3 coding sequence is TGTGCCAGCAGCCACTTAAGGGGGCTGAAGACCCAGTACTTC.

This clonotype showed up just a few times. This sequence joins TRBV4-1 and TRBJ1-1, with D hard to call. CDR1 is MGHRA, CDR2 YSYEKL, per germline. V was shortened by 0 bases and J by 4 bases, with 15 bases between the two germline ends. CDR3 length: 16 residues. The CDR3 sequence is CASSQDLAAGFTEAFF. DNA of the CDR3: TGCGCCAGCAGCCAAGATCTGGCCGCGGGTTTCACTGAAGCTTTCTTT.

This clonotype was observed many times. At one end the junction does not follow the germline gene, possibly because of a read error. This chain connects TRBV2 to TRBJ1-4; D not certain. This CDR3 contains 12 residues. Germline assignment: CDR1 SNHLY and CDR2 FYNNEI. CDR3 sequence (DNA): TGTGCCAGCAGTCCCTTGGAGACGGGTGTCCATTTT. Amino acids: CASSPLETGVHF. Variable domain in full (rest from reference TRBV2 and TRBJ1-4): EPEVTQTPSHQVTQMGQEVILRCVPISNHLYFYWYRQILGQKVEFLVSFYNNEISEKSEIFDDQFSVERPDGSNFTLKIRSTKLEDSAMYFCASSPLETGVHFGSGTQLSVL.

This clonotype was found a few times. V is TRBV12-3 or TRBV12-4 and J is TRBJ1-3; D unresolved. The CDR3 is 14 residues long. Deletions cut 5 bases from V and 1 base from J, with 9 bases between. CDR3 DNA: TGTGCCAGCAGTCTTCAGGAATCTGGAAACACCATATATTTT. Translation gives CASSLQESGNTIYF.

This chain links TRBV6-5 with TRBJ1-2; unclear D gene. Germline assignment: CDR1 MNHEY and CDR2 SVGAGI. V lost 0 bases, J lost 3 bases, and 5 bases lay in between. There are 13 residues in the CDR3. The CDR3 sequence is CASSYSLDYGYTF. The DNA for the CDR3 is TGTGCCAGCAGTTACTCGCTGGACTATGGCTACACCTTC.

This sequence joins TRBV6-6 and TRBJ1-2; no definite D call. Germline V gene lookup returns CDR1 MNHNY and CDR2 SVGAGI (reference sequence). V was trimmed by 7 bases and J by 2 bases, leaving 11 bases between them. This CDR3 spans 13 amino acids. The CDR3 nucleotides read TGTGCCAGCACCCCGGGCAGCAACTATGGCTACACCTTC. It codes for CASTPGSNYGYTF.

For this clonotype: The junction and the germline gene differ at one end; a read error may be behind it. The CDR3 spells CASSLLAGEVGTQYF. DNA of the CDR3: TGTGCTAGCAGCTTGCTAGCGGGGGAGGTCGGGACCCAGTACTTC. This chain joins TRBV7-7 and TRBJ2-5, with TRBD2 identical over 10 bases. CDR1 SSHAT and CDR2 FNYEAQ come from the germline V gene (reference sequence). The CDR3 has 15 amino acids.

V gene TRBV24-1 combines with J gene TRBJ2-3; D unclear. The germline V and J ends were trimmed by 1 base and 1 base, with 5 bases remaining between them. Germline V lookup: CDR1 KGHDR, CDR2 SFDVKD. This CDR3 contains 14 residues. In DNA, the CDR3 is TGTGCCACCAGTGATTTCGAGGGCACAGATACGCAGTATTTT. It translates to CATSDFEGTDTQYF.

This rearrangement joins TRBV20-1 to TRBJ1-5, with D hard to call. V lost 0 bases and J 7 bases, leaving 13 bases between the germline ends. The CDR3 is 14 residues long. Germline V CDR1 and CDR2: DFQATT, SNEGSKA (reference sequence). CDR3 nucleotides: TGCAGTGCTAGAGATCGTTTTGGCGGGCAGCCCCAGCATTTT. It specifies CSARDRFGGQPQHF.